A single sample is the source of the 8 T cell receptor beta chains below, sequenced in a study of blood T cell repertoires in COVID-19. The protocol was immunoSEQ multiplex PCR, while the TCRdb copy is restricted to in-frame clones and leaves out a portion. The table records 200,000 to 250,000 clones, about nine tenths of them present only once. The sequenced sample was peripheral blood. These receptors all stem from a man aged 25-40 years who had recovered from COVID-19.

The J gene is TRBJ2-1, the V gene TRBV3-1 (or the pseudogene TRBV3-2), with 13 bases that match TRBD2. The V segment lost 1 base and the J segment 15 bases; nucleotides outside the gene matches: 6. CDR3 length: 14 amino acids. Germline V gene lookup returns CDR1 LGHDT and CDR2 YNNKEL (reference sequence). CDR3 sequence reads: CASSQGTSGGGGFF. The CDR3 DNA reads TGTGCCAGCAGCCAAGGGACTAGCGGGGGAGGCGGGTTCTTC.

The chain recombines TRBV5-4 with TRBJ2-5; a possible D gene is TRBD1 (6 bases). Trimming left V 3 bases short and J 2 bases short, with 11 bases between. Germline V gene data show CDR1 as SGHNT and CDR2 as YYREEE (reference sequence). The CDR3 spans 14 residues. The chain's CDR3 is CASSSGQSQETQYF. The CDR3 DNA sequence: TGTGCCAGCAGCTCGGGACAATCACAAGAGACCCAGTACTTC.

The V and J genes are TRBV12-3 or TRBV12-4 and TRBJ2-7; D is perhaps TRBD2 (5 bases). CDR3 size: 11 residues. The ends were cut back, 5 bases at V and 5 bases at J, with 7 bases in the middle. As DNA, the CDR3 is TGTGCCAGCAGTCCGAGGGACGAGCAGTACTTC. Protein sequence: CASSPRDEQYF.

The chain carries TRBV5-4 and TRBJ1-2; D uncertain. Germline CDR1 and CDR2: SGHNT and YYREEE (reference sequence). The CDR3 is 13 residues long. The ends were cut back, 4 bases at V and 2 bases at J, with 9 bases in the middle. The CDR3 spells CASSHDTNYGYTF. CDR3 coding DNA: TGTGCCAGCAGCCACGACACCAACTATGGCTACACCTTC.

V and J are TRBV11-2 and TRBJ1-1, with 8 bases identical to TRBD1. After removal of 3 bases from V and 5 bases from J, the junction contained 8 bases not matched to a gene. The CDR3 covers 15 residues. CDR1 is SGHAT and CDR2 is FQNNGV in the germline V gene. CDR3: CASSFHYRGDTEAFF. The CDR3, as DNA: TGTGCCAGCAGCTTCCATTACAGGGGGGATACTGAAGCTTTCTTT.

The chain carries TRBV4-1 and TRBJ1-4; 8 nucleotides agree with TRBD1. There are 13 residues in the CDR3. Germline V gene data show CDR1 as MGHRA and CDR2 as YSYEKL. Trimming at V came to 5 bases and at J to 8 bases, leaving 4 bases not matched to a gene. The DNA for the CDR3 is TGCGCCAGCAGCAAGACAGGGGCCGAAAAACTGTTTTTT. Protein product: CASSKTGAEKLFF.

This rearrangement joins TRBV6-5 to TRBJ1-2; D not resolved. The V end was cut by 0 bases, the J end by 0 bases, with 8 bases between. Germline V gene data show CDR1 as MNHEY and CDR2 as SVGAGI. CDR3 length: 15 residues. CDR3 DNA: TGTGCCAGCAGTTACTCACGGGAGCCTAACTATGGCTACACCTTC. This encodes CASSYSREPNYGYTF.

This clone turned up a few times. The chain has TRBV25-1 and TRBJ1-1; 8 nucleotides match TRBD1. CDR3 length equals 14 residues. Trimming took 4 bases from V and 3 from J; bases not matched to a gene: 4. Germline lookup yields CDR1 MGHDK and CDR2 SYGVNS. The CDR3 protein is CASSGYRGDTEAFF. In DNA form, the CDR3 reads TGTGCCAGCAGTGGCTACAGGGGGGACACTGAAGCTTTCTTT.